The 13 T cell receptor beta chains given below trace back to one sample, sequenced in a study of graft-versus-host responses after intestinal transplantation. Antigen specificity for these receptors is unknown. Sequenced by immunoSEQ multiplex PCR; TCRdb stores in-frame clones only, minus some. The sample has under 100,000 clones, roughly 92% seen once. This specimen consisted of unstimulated CD8+ T cells sorted from spleen or lymph node cells, obtained before transplant. The receptors originated from a human donor who was the organ donor for an intestinal transplant.

V and J are TRBV11-2 and TRBJ2-6; 11 nucleotides match TRBD2. Germline V gives CDR1 SGHAT, CDR2 FQNNGV. CDR3 size: 18 residues. V gave up 2 bases and J gave up 2 bases; unmatched junction bases: 5. The CDR3 region is CASSLSSGGSPGANVLTF. CDR3 in DNA: TGTGCCAGCAGCTTATCTAGCGGGGGGAGTCCTGGGGCCAACGTCCTGACTTTC.

In this sample, this clone turned up once. V and J are TRBV4-3 and TRBJ2-5; D might be TRBD2 (5 bases). Trimming left V 1 base short and J 11 bases short, with 14 bases between. There are 13 residues in the CDR3. Germline-derived CDR1 and CDR2 are LGHNA and YSLEER. CDR3 DNA: TGCGCCAGCAGCCAAGGACTCACCGGGGAGCAGTACTTC. Translated: CASSQGLTGEQYF.

This chain joins TRBV28 and TRBJ1-2; D gene unclear. The CDR3 is 14 amino acids. Germline V lookup: CDR1 MDHEN, CDR2 SYDVKM. The V gene lost 4 bases and the J gene lost 5 bases, with 14 bases spanning the gap. This chain's CDR3 is CASSSPGGGYGYTF. Here the CDR3 DNA reads TGTGCCAGCAGTTCTCCCGGAGGCGGATATGGCTACACCTTC.

This chain links TRBV28 with TRBJ2-1; 10 nucleotides line up with TRBD2. J gave up 6 bases and V 7 bases, and 9 bases lay outside the gene matches. CDR1 MDHEN and CDR2 SYDVKM come from the germline V gene. The CDR3 is 15 amino acids. CDR3 in amino acids: CASNLAGGDSNEQFF. The CDR3 bases are TGTGCCAGCAACTTAGCGGGGGGCGATTCCAATGAGCAGTTCTTC.

The chain joins TRBV19 to TRBJ1-5, with D unclear. The length of the CDR3 is 15 residues. Germline V lookup: CDR1 LNHDA, CDR2 SQIVND (reference sequence). The germline V and J ends were trimmed by 3 bases and 0 bases, with 9 bases remaining between them. CDR3 coding DNA: TGTGCCAGTAGTATGTCAGAATATAGCAATCAGCCCCAGCATTTT. This translates into CASSMSEYSNQPQHF.

The J gene is TRBJ1-4, the V gene TRBV4-1, with D perhaps TRBD1 (6 bases). The CDR3 has 15 residues. In germline, CDR1 is MGHRA, CDR2 YSYEKL. Trimming stripped 2 bases from V and 8 bases from J, with 15 bases between. DNA of the CDR3: TGCGCCAGCAGCCAAAATACAGGGCGTGACGAAAAACTGTTTTTT. Amino acids: CASSQNTGRDEKLFF.

This chain uses TRBV4-3 with TRBJ1-1, with no clear D. The CDR3 is made up of 16 amino acids. Germline V gives CDR1 LGHNA, CDR2 YSLEER. V dropped 0 bases and J dropped 3 bases, with 14 bases sitting between them. CDR3 in amino acids: CASSQDQVGRDTEAFF. In DNA form, the CDR3 reads TGCGCCAGCAGCCAAGATCAGGTGGGGAGGGACACTGAAGCTTTCTTT.

In DNA, the CDR3 is TGTGCCACCCAAGGCTGGGGGGGGTCCTACAATGAGCAGTTCTTC. This sequence encodes CATQGWGGSYNEQFF. The J gene is TRBJ2-1, the V gene TRBV27; 7 positions agree with TRBD2. V lost 10 bases and J lost 1; bases outside the gene matches: 10. The V gene's germline CDR1 is MNHEY and CDR2 SMNVEV (reference sequence). The CDR3 is made up of 15 amino acids.

The chain links TRBV11-2 to TRBJ2-5; 8 bases are shared with TRBD2. The CDR3 is 15 residues long. V shed 3 bases and J 4 bases; nucleotides not matched to a gene: 7. Germline lookup yields CDR1 SGHAT and CDR2 FQNNGV. The CDR3 coding sequence is TGTGCCAGCAGCTTTACGCGGGGGGAGGGAGAGACCCAGTACTTC. Protein product: CASSFTRGEGETQYF.

The genes are TRBV19 and TRBJ2-5; the D gene is possibly TRBD1 (6 bases). TRBJ2-7 matches the DNA end more closely, so the J call is doubtful. CDR3 length: 17 amino acids. Germline CDR1 reads LNHDA; CDR2 reads SQIVND (reference sequence). The CDR3, as DNA: TGTGCCAGTAGTCCGTCTCTAACTGGGGGCGCATCCTACGAGCAGTACTTC. Translated: CASSPSLTGGASYEQYF.

V gene TRBV7-4 combines with J gene TRBJ2-6; D gene ambiguous. Germline V CDR1 and CDR2: SGHVT, SQSDAQ. V dropped 5 bases and J dropped 0 bases, with 11 bases sitting between them. The CDR3 runs 16 residues. CDR3 region: CASSHTHISGANVLTF. The CDR3 DNA reads TGTGCCAGCAGCCACACACACATCTCTGGGGCCAACGTCCTGACTTTC.

This chain joins TRBV28 and TRBJ1-5; 8 nucleotides agree with TRBD1. CDR3 length: 17 amino acids. With V trimmed by 7 bases and J by 5 bases, 16 bases remained unmatched. Germline CDR1 MDHEN, CDR2 SYDVKM. CDR3 coding DNA: TGTGCCAGCATCTCGGGGACTGGGACAGGACCTCATCAGCCCCAGCATTTT. This codes for CASISGTGTGPHQPQHF.

The chain combines TRBV7-9 with TRBJ2-7, with 7 bases matching TRBD2. Trimming cost V 5 bases and J 3 bases; bases outside gene matches: 4. Germline V lookup: CDR1 SEHNR, CDR2 FQNEAQ (reference sequence). The CDR3 runs 13 residues. CDR3 in DNA: TGTGCCAGCAGCGGGGGGGGGAACTACGAGCAGTACTTC. This gives the protein CASSGGGNYEQYF. The full variable domain, in which reference TRBV7-9 and TRBJ2-7 provide the parts outside the CDR3, is DTGVSQNPRHKITKRGQNVTFRCDPISEHNRLYWYRQTLGQGPEFLTYFQNEAQLEKSRLLSDRFSAERPKGSFSTLEIQRTEQGDSAMYLCASSGGGNYEQYFGPGTRLTVT.